By frequency in the sample, the clone carrying this T cell receptor beta chain is large. Because this beta chain is a stray read in a library intended to capture alpha chains, its abundance should not be given much weight. The data derive from a study of spatial heterogeneity in lung cancer. CDR1 MNHEY and CDR2 SVGAGI come from the germline V gene. The CDR3 contains 16 residues. J lost 9 bases, V lost 3 bases, and 10 bases had no gene match. Stated time point: sample taken at primary tumor resection. Unsorted whole RNA of tumor, nontumor lung or frozen PBMC was sequenced. TCRdb independently ran MiXCR on the 5' RACE reads; one entry per CDR3 protein. The table lists 10,000 to 15,000 distinct CDR3 sequences, approximately 6% of them singletons.

The clonotype was recovered from a male donor with early-stage non-small cell lung cancer. Sample: normal lung tissue next to the tumor, taken at surgery. The chain has TRBV6-5 and TRBJ2-1, with 11 positions matching TRBD2. The CDR3 sequence: CASSYRFSGRAVEQFF. CDR3 in DNA: TGTGCCAGCAGTTATAGGTTTAGCGGGAGGGCGGTTGAGCAGTTCTTC.